This is a list of T cell receptor beta chains from one sample in a study of T cell responses to AZD1222 COVID-19 vaccine. The table came from immunoSEQ multiplex PCR; TCRdb's copy has only in-frame clones and leaves some out. The data show 160,000 or so clones, with under 95% seen just once and roughly 5.6% held by the top ten. The sequences come from peripheral blood, collected 28 days after the second AZD1222 dose. These receptors were taken from an adult who received the AZD1222 COVID-19 vaccine. CDR3s include the opening cysteine and the closing phenylalanine or tryptophan. D genes are given only for firm matches. Clone size is given for some rows only: seen once, a few or many times, or a class if the clone is expanded.

abundance | j_gene | v_gene | len | d_gene | CDR3aa | CDR3nt
NA | TRBJ1-4 | TRBV6-5 | 14 | TRBD1 | CASRSDRDGEKLFF | TGTGCCAGCAGAAGCGACAGGGATGGTGAAAAACTGTTTTTT
NA | TRBJ1-2 | TRBV2 | 13 | NA | CASSVQVIYGYTF | TGTGCCAGCAGTGTACAGGTGATCTATGGCTACACCTTC
NA | TRBJ1-3 | TRBV12-3/TRBV12-4 | 13 | NA | CASSLGTASTIYF | TGTGCCAGCAGTTTAGGGACAGCCAGCACCATATATTTT
once | TRBJ2-1 | TRBV3-1/TRBV3-2 | 18 | TRBD2 | CASSQVGIGGGGLNEQFF | TGTGCCAGCAGCCAAGTCGGGATTGGCGGGGGAGGGCTCAATGAGCAGTTCTTC
NA | TRBJ1-3 | TRBV19 | 16 | NA | CASNDRGSRSGNTIYF | TGTGCCAGTAACGATAGAGGTTCGCGCTCTGGAAACACCATATATTTT
NA | TRBJ1-3 | TRBV5-6 | 15 | NA | CASSLQGLSGNTIYF | TGTGCCAGCAGCTTGCAGGGTCTCTCTGGAAACACCATATATTTT
NA | TRBJ2-1 | TRBV7-9 | 15 | NA | CASSFVGGRYNEQFF | TGTGCCAGCAGCTTCGTTGGGGGGCGCTACAATGAGCAGTTCTTC
NA | TRBJ1-2 | TRBV28 | 11 | NA | CASTGDYGYTF | TGTGCCAGCACAGGGGACTATGGCTACACCTTC
NA | TRBJ1-1 | TRBV27 | 12 | NA | CASSFGLYEAFF | TGTGCCAGCAGTTTTGGCTTGTATGAAGCTTTCTTT
NA | TRBJ1-4 | TRBV5-1 | 15 | TRBD1 | CASSSGQGADGKLFF | TGCGCCAGCAGCTCGGGACAGGGGGCTGATGGAAAACTGTTTTTT
NA | TRBJ2-7 | TRBV4-2 | 15 | TRBD2 | CASSLMVAGEGEQYF | TGTGCCAGCAGCCTCATGGTGGCGGGAGAGGGTGAGCAGTACTTC
once | TRBJ2-2 | TRBV3-1/TRBV3-2 | 12 | NA | CASREKTGELFF | TGTGCCAGCAGAGAGAAAACCGGGGAGCTGTTTTTT
NA | TRBJ2-3 | TRBV24-1 | 15 | NA | CATSDSRVWTDTQYF | TGTGCCACCAGTGACTCCAGGGTTTGGACAGATACGCAGTATTTT
NA | TRBJ1-2 | TRBV19 | 14 | TRBD1 | CASSPDRVAYGYTF | TGTGCCAGTAGTCCGGACAGGGTTGCCTATGGCTACACCTTC
NA | TRBJ2-7 | TRBV7-6 | 14 | NA | CASSPLAELGEQYF | TGTGCCAGCAGCCCCCTAGCAGAACTCGGCGAGCAGTACTTC
NA | TRBJ1-3 | TRBV5-1 | 14 | TRBD1 | CASSEGQWGNTIYF | TGCGCCAGCAGCGAGGGACAGTGGGGAAACACCATATATTTT
NA | TRBJ1-2 | TRBV6-1 | 13 | NA | CASSENSLYGYTF | TGTGCCAGCAGTGAAAACAGCCTCTATGGCTACACCTTC
NA | TRBJ2-7 | TRBV28 | 13 | NA | CASSLPGLYEQYF | TGTGCCAGCAGTTTACCGGGCCTTTACGAGCAGTACTTC
few | TRBJ2-7 | TRBV6-5 | 14 | TRBD2 | CASIKTSGSYEQYF | TGTGCCAGCATCAAGACTAGCGGGTCCTACGAGCAGTACTTC
NA | TRBJ1-2 | TRBV25-1 | 11 | NA | CASSEQGGYTF | TGTGCCAGCAGTGAACAGGGTGGCTACACCTTC
once | TRBJ2-2 | TRBV3-1/TRBV3-2 | 17 | NA | CASSQVRLARNTGELFF | TGTGCCAGCAGCCAAGTGCGGCTAGCTCGGAACACCGGGGAGCTGTTTTTT
NA | TRBJ2-1 | TRBV7-8 | 18 | TRBD2 | CASSLARIAGGWYNEQFF | TGTGCCAGCAGCTTAGCGAGAATAGCGGGAGGATGGTACAATGAGCAGTTCTTC